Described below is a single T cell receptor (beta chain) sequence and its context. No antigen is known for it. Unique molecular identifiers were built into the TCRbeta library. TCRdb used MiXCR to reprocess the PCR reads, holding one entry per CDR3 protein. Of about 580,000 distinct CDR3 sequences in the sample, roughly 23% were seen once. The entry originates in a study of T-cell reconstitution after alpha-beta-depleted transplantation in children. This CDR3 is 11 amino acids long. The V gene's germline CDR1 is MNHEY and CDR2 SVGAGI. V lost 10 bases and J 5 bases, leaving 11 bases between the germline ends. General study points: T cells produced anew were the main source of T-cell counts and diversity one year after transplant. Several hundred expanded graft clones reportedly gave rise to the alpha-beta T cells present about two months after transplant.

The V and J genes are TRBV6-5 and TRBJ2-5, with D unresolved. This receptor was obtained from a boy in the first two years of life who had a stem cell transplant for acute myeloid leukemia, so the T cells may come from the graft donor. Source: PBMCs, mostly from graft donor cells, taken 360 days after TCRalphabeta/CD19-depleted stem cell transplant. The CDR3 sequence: CATRMVETQYF. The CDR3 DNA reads TGTGCCACCCGGATGGTTGAGACCCAGTACTTC.